The 27 T cell receptor beta chains listed next were all sequenced from one sample in a study of technical replicates of blood from several donors. The assay was immunoSEQ multiplex PCR, and TCRdb's table has in-frame clones only and misses some. The data contain around 80,000 clones, just over 90% of them singletons. The sequenced sample consisted of T cells isolated from PBMCs. The receptor set was obtained from a human donor in good health.

The chain carries TRBV7-2 and TRBJ2-7; 9 bases match TRBD2. The CDR3 length is 19 residues. After removal of 1 base from V and 3 bases from J, the junction contained 16 bases not matched to a gene. The V gene's germline CDR1 is SGHTA and CDR2 FQGNSA. The CDR3 spells CASSLGPGLANPPLYEQYF. CDR3 coding DNA: TGTGCCAGCAGCTTAGGTCCAGGACTAGCGAACCCACCCCTCTACGAGCAGTACTTC.

The chain is built from TRBV5-1 and TRBJ2-2; 7 bases match TRBD1. This CDR3 has 20 amino acids. J was trimmed by 7 bases and V by 3 bases; bases with no gene match: 24. Germline V lookup: CDR1 SGHRS, CDR2 YFSETQ. CDR3 loop: CASSYPSTGPFDGSHGELFF. In DNA, the CDR3 is TGCGCCAGCAGCTATCCTTCGACAGGGCCATTCGATGGGTCTCACGGGGAGCTGTTTTTT.

This chain links TRBV29-1 with TRBJ2-7, with 9 bases fitting TRBD2. The length of the CDR3 is 14 residues. CDR1 and CDR2 (germline): SQVTM, ANQGSEA. With 5 bases clipped from V and 0 bases from J, the junction kept 5 bases outside the gene matches. CDR3 coding DNA: TGCAGCGTTCGCAGCGGGGGGAGCTCCTACGAGCAGTACTTC. Translated: CSVRSGGSSYEQYF.

J is TRBJ1-5 and V is TRBV29-1; TRBD1 might be the D (5 bases). The CDR3 is made up of 13 amino acids. Per germline, CDR1 SQVTM and CDR2 ANQGSEA. V was clipped by 5 bases and J by 3 bases, with 11 bases between them. This chain's CDR3 is CSVSRGFNQPQHF. The CDR3 coding sequence is TGCAGCGTTTCACGGGGGTTCAATCAGCCCCAGCATTTT.

The gene calls are TRBV6-1 and TRBJ2-7; 9 nucleotides agree with TRBD1. Germline CDR1 and CDR2: MNHNS and SASEGT. This CDR3 contains 15 residues. J lost 2 bases, V lost 6 bases, and 8 bases had no gene match. CDR3 protein: CASSLKDRGTYEQYF. The CDR3 nucleotides are TGTGCCAGCAGCCTTAAGGACAGGGGAACCTACGAGCAGTACTTC.

This clone was detected only once. This rearrangement joins TRBV28 to TRBJ2-7; 7 bases agree with TRBD2. Per germline, CDR1 MDHEN and CDR2 SYDVKM. The junction had 8 bases not matched to a gene; V was cut back by 3 bases and J by 6 bases. The CDR3 sequence is 14 residues long. The CDR3: CASSFSGRAGEQYF. DNA for the CDR3: TGTGCCAGCAGTTTTAGTGGGAGGGCTGGCGAGCAGTACTTC.

This chain joins TRBV7-9 and TRBJ1-5; 7 bases agree with TRBD1. CDR1 and CDR2 from the germline V gene are SEHNR and FQNEAQ (reference sequence). Trimming took 4 bases from V and 9 from J; bases not matched to a gene: 15. The CDR3 runs 16 residues. The chain's CDR3 is CASSSYGGTVSSPQHF. DNA of the CDR3: TGTGCCAGCAGCTCTTATGGAGGGACAGTTAGTTCGCCCCAGCATTTT.

V and J are TRBV25-1 and TRBJ2-1; D gene ambiguous. Germline CDR1 reads MGHDK; CDR2 reads SYGVNS. The V end was cut by 5 bases, the J end by 0 bases, with 20 bases between. The CDR3 totals 18 residues. The chain's CDR3 is CASSFGLNALSSYNEQFF. The CDR3 region has the DNA TGTGCCAGCAGTTTTGGCTTGAACGCACTAAGCTCCTACAATGAGCAGTTCTTC.

The chain is built from TRBV4-1 and TRBJ1-5; 7 bases agree with TRBD1. The CDR3 length is 15 residues. Germline values: CDR1 MGHRA, CDR2 YSYEKL. The junction had 7 bases not matched to a gene; V was cut back by 4 bases and J by 4 bases. The chain's CDR3 is CASSPTGVSNQPQHF. The CDR3 DNA sequence: TGCGCCAGCAGCCCCACAGGGGTGTCAAATCAGCCCCAGCATTTT.

The chain combines TRBV6-6 with TRBJ2-2; perhaps TRBD1 as D (6 bases). The CDR3 loop spans 13 amino acids. Germline V gene data show CDR1 as MNHNY and CDR2 as SVGAGI (reference sequence). V was shortened by 6 bases and J by 3 bases, with 8 bases between the two germline ends. The CDR3 is CASRNRDTGELFF. CDR3 bases: TGTGCCAGCAGGAACAGGGACACCGGGGAGCTGTTTTTT.

The rearrangement uses TRBV19 and TRBJ2-1; 9 nucleotides match TRBD2. J gave up 1 base and V 3 bases, and 10 bases lay outside the gene matches. The germline V gene has CDR1 LNHDA and CDR2 SQIVND (reference sequence). This CDR3 spans 18 amino acids. The CDR3 coding sequence is TGTGCCAGTAGTATGAATAGCGGGAGTACTGGATCCTACAATGAGCAGTTCTTC. Its protein product is CASSMNSGSTGSYNEQFF.

The chain recombines TRBV28 with TRBJ1-2; 8 positions match TRBD1. The ends lost 4 bases at V and 8 bases at J; junction bases unmatched: 9. Germline V gene lookup returns CDR1 MDHEN and CDR2 SYDVKM. The CDR3 has 14 residues. The CDR3 DNA is TGTGCCAGCAGTTCGGACAGGGTAGCGGAGGGCTACACCTTC. Residues: CASSSDRVAEGYTF.

This chain joins TRBV29-1 and TRBJ2-3; 12 bases match TRBD2. V trimming: 5 bases; J trimming: 5 bases; junction bases outside the gene matches: 8. The CDR3 runs 15 residues. CDR1 is SQVTM, CDR2 ANQGSEA, per germline. The CDR3 region is CSVPSLAGGRDTQYF. CDR3 sequence (DNA): TGCAGCGTTCCATCTCTAGCGGGAGGGAGAGATACGCAGTATTTT.

This sequence joins TRBV7-9 and TRBJ2-7, with D perhaps matching TRBD2 (5 bases). V lost 5 bases to trimming and J lost 3 bases, with 20 bases between them. CDR1 and CDR2 (germline): SEHNR, FQNEAQ (reference sequence). The CDR3 is 16 residues long. CDR3 DNA: TGTGCCAGCAGCCCCGCACGGGGAGAGATCGGCTACGAGCAGTACTTC. It translates to CASSPARGEIGYEQYF.

The chain is built from TRBV5-1 and TRBJ2-5; TRBD1 aligns across 8 bases. With V trimmed by 0 bases and J by 5 bases, 6 bases remained unmatched. CDR3 length: 15 amino acids. In germline, CDR1 is SGHRS, CDR2 YFSETQ. CDR3 sequence reads: CASSLVAGGLETQYF. DNA for the CDR3: TGCGCCAGCAGCTTGGTGGCAGGGGGCCTGGAGACCCAGTACTTC.

This clone was observed a single time. V is TRBV28 and J is TRBJ2-3; possibly TRBD1 for D (6 bases). This CDR3 spans 17 amino acids. Germline CDR1 is MDHEN and CDR2 is SYDVKM. Trimming removed 6 bases at V and 2 bases at J, with 21 bases between. Here the CDR3 DNA reads TGTGCCAGCAGATTTAGGGAAAGAAGGGGACACACAGATACGCAGTATTTT. It yields the protein CASRFRERRGHTDTQYF.

The CDR3 DNA reads as TGTGCCAGCAGTCCGCCAGGGGACACTGAAGCTTTCTTT. The encoded protein is CASSPPGDTEAFF. The genes are TRBV6-5 and TRBJ1-1; TRBD1 is a possible D gene (6 bases). The V gene lost 5 bases and the J gene lost 3 bases, with 10 bases spanning the gap. CDR1 and CDR2 from the germline V gene are MNHEY and SVGAGI. The length of the CDR3 is 13 residues.

This clone was observed a few times. The CDR3 sequence: CASSLEGGSGNTIYF. For the CDR3, the DNA is TGTGCCAGCAGCCTTGAAGGGGGAAGTGGAAACACCATATATTTT. This chain connects TRBV4-2 to TRBJ1-3; a possible D gene is TRBD1 (6 bases). The CDR3 has 15 amino acids. Germline loops: CDR1 LGHNA, CDR2 YNFKEQ. V lost 4 bases and J 3 bases, leaving 13 bases between the germline ends.

This sequence joins TRBV10-3 and TRBJ1-5, with 7 bases matching TRBD1. Germline CDR1 and CDR2: ENHRY and SYGVKD. V lost 6 bases to trimming and J lost 0 bases; unmatched junction nucleotides: 14. This CDR3 is built from 18 residues. CDR3 sequence reads: CAIRAGTEAPNSNQPQHF. The CDR3 bases are TGTGCCATCAGGGCCGGGACAGAAGCGCCGAATAGCAATCAGCCCCAGCATTTT.

V usage is TRBV4-1 and J usage is TRBJ2-3, with 8 bases aligning to TRBD2. Losses at the gene ends were 4 bases for V and 6 bases for J; bases not matched to a gene: 9. The germline V gene encodes CDR1 MGHRA and CDR2 YSYEKL. The CDR3 contains 15 residues. The CDR3 is CASSPFGLAMDTQYF. The CDR3 nucleotides read TGCGCCAGCAGCCCTTTCGGACTAGCTATGGATACGCAGTATTTT.

The chain joins TRBV5-1 to TRBJ2-7; 8 bases are a match to TRBD2. Germline CDR1 is SGHRS and CDR2 is YFSETQ. The CDR3 runs 13 residues. With V trimmed by 6 bases and J by 1 base, 3 bases remained unmatched. The DNA for the CDR3 is TGCGCCAGCACCGGGAGGGAATCCTACGAGCAGTACTTC. Translation: CASTGRESYEQYF.

The chain has TRBV7-6 and TRBJ1-5; D remains unclear. CDR3 length equals 14 residues. Germline V gives CDR1 SGHVS, CDR2 FNYEAQ. Trimming shortened V by 5 bases and J by 3 bases, and 11 bases separated the two germline ends. The CDR3 region is CASSPRGDNQPQHF. The CDR3 DNA reads TGTGCCAGCAGCCCCCGGGGAGACAATCAGCCCCAGCATTTT.

The chain links TRBV4-1 to TRBJ2-7; 9 bases align to TRBD2. Germline V gene data show CDR1 as MGHRA and CDR2 as YSYEKL. The CDR3 runs 15 residues. Trimming cost V 1 base and J 4 bases; bases outside gene matches: 5. CDR3 nucleotides: TGCGCCAGCAGCCAAGTGCCTAGCGGGACATACGAGCAGTACTTC. Translating it yields CASSQVPSGTYEQYF.

This chain links TRBV27 with TRBJ2-7; D is perhaps TRBD2 (6 bases). This CDR3 is 15 amino acids long. Germline-derived CDR1 and CDR2 are MNHEY and SMNVEV (reference sequence). With 0 bases removed from V and 0 bases from J, the gap between germline ends came to 9 bases. The CDR3 here is CASSLSPGSSYEQYF. The DNA for the CDR3 is TGTGCCAGCAGTTTATCGCCCGGGAGCTCCTACGAGCAGTACTTC.

This chain connects TRBV4-1 to TRBJ2-1; D not resolved. The CDR3 sequence is 15 residues long. The V end lost 0 bases, the J end lost 9 bases, and 15 bases lay between the germline ends. From germline, CDR1 is MGHRA and CDR2 YSYEKL. As DNA, the CDR3 is TGCGCCAGCAGCCAAGAGACATCGCCTGTCGGTGAGCAGTTCTTC. The encoded protein is CASSQETSPVGEQFF.

The chain carries TRBV4-1 and TRBJ2-7; D is possibly TRBD2 (5 bases). Germline CDR1 and CDR2: MGHRA and YSYEKL. This CDR3 is 19 amino acids long. Deletions cut 1 base from V and 2 bases from J, with 24 bases between. CDR3 DNA sequence: TGCGCCAGCAGCCAAGGAGAGAGGGTAGGGATTAGCGCACCCTACGAGCAGTACTTC. As protein: CASSQGERVGISAPYEQYF.

As DNA, the CDR3 is TGCGCCAGCAGCTTGGGCGAACAGCACAACTATGGCTACACCTTC. Its protein product is CASSLGEQHNYGYTF. The chain has TRBV5-1 and TRBJ1-2; no firm D call. The germline CDR1 and CDR2 sequences are SGHRS and YFSETQ. The V end was cut by 0 bases, the J end by 2 bases, with 11 bases between. CDR3 length: 15 amino acids. Full variable domain (outside the CDR3, taken from reference TRBV5-1 and TRBJ1-2): KAGVTQTPRYLIKTRGQQVTLSCSPISGHRSVSWYQQTPGQGLQFLFEYFSETQRNKGNFPGRFSGRQFSNSRSEMNVSTLELGDSALYLCASSLGEQHNYGYTFGSGTRLTVV.